The rows below give T cell receptor beta chains drawn from one sample of a study of cytomegalovirus exposure and HLA in healthy donors. The table came from immunoSEQ multiplex PCR; TCRdb's copy has only in-frame clones and leaves some out. The sample carries 200,000 to 250,000 clones, roughly four fifths recorded once. The sample consisted of PBMCs. The receptors were gathered from a woman between 55 and 75 years old in good health and CMV-seropositive. Each CDR3 is given with its conserved first and last residue. D genes are given only for firm matches. Size values are once, few and many counts, or a class for expanded clones, and some rows have none.

>TRBJ1-2|TRBV20-1|-|-
CSARSRGLLTF
TGCAGTGCCCGGTCTCGGGGTCTCTTAACCTTC
>TRBJ1-1|TRBV6-5|-|-
CASSSEQAFEAFF
TGTGCCAGCAGTTCCGAACAGGCCTTTGAAGCTTTCTTT
>TRBJ1-1|TRBV7-9|-|TRBD1
CASSPGTDKNTEAFF
TGTGCCAGCAGCCCCGGGACAGACAAGAACACTGAAGCTTTCTTT
>TRBJ2-7|TRBV12-5|few|TRBD1
CASGTPGTGVNEQYF
TGTGCTAGTGGAACGCCCGGGACAGGGGTAAACGAGCAGTACTTC
>TRBJ1-2|TRBV2|-|-
CASTGLTVYGYTF
TGTGCCAGCACCGGTTTGACAGTCTATGGCTACACCTTC
>TRBJ1-1|TRBV19|-|TRBD1
CASTQQGMNTEAFF
TGTGCCAGTACCCAACAGGGGATGAACACTGAAGCTTTCTTT
>TRBJ1-5|TRBV19|once|-
CASSFSHRTNQPQHF
TGTGCCAGTAGTTTTTCTCACAGGACCAATCAGCCCCAGCATTTT
>TRBJ2-2|TRBV5-8|-|TRBD1
CASSLDSPQGTRELFF
TGTGCCAGCAGCTTGGATTCCCCACAGGGGACCCGGGAGCTGTTTTTT
>TRBJ2-1|TRBV4-2|once|TRBD2
CASSQDGTSGYNEQFF
TGTGCCAGCAGCCAAGATGGGACTAGCGGATATAATGAGCAGTTCTTC
>TRBJ2-2|TRBV19|-|-
CASTSGLENTGELFF
-
>TRBJ1-5|TRBV19|-|-
CASSIGSIFSNQPQHF
TGTGCCAGTAGTATAGGGAGTATCTTCAGCAATCAGCCCCAGCATTTT
>TRBJ1-1|TRBV7-9|-|-
CASSLTENTEAFF
TGTGCCAGCAGCTTGACAGAGAACACTGAAGCTTTCTTT
>TRBJ2-1|TRBV28|-|TRBD2
CASTMTSGSYNEQFF
TGTGCCAGCACCATGACTAGCGGATCCTACAATGAGCAGTTCTTC
>TRBJ1-5|TRBV4-1|-|TRBD1
CASSQGQGAGQPQHF
TGCGCCAGCAGCCAGGGACAGGGGGCAGGACAGCCCCAGCATTTT
>TRBJ2-7|TRBV7-3|-|-
CASSSSPGYEQYF
TGTGCCAGCAGCTCGAGCCCAGGGTACGAGCAGTACTTC
>TRBJ2-1|TRBV5-4|few|-
CASSLKGDNEQFF
TGTGCCAGCAGCTTGAAGGGGGACAATGAGCAGTTCTTC
>TRBJ2-3|TRBV4-1|-|-
CASSARGTDTQYF
TGCGCCAGCAGTGCCCGGGGCACAGATACGCAGTATTTT
>TRBJ1-5|TRBV7-2|-|TRBD1
CASSLDGGGGKPQHF
TGTGCCAGCAGCTTAGACGGCGGAGGGGGCAAGCCCCAGCATTTT
>TRBJ2-2|TRBV7-9|-|-
CASSPPGLRDTGELFF
TGTGCCAGCAGCCCCCCGGGACTGAGAGACACCGGGGAGCTGTTTTTT
>TRBJ2-6|TRBV2|-|TRBD1
CAKGTGNSGANVLTF
TGTGCCAAGGGGACAGGGAACTCTGGGGCCAACGTCCTGACTTTC
>TRBJ2-1|TRBV2|-|TRBD2
CASQFGLAGGNEQFF
TGTGCCAGCCAGTTCGGACTAGCGGGAGGGAATGAGCAGTTCTTC
>TRBJ1-2|TRBV28|-|-
CASSFEGYGYTF
TGTGCCAGCAGTTTTGAGGGATATGGCTACACCTTC
>TRBJ2-7|TRBV6-5|-|-
CASGPQGSYEQYF
TGTGCCAGCGGGCCCCAGGGATCCTACGAGCAGTACTTC
>TRBJ2-7|TRBV4-1|once|-
CASSQDLLPYEQYF
TGCGCCAGCAGCCAAGATCTACTCCCTTACGAGCAGTACTTC
>TRBJ2-5|TRBV28|-|-
CASAGATLNQYF
TGTGCCAGCGCGGGGGCCACCTTGAACCAGTACTTC
>TRBJ1-5|TRBV19|-|TRBD1
CASSIWGTGGNQPQHF
TGTGCCAGTAGTATCTGGGGGACAGGGGGCAATCAGCCCCAGCATTTT
>TRBJ2-3|TRBV19|-|-
CASRPTSTDTQYF
TGTGCCAGTAGACCTACTAGCACAGATACGCAGTATTTT
>TRBJ2-3|TRBV30|-|-
CASGRRSPTDTQYF
TGTGCCTCCGGCCGGCGGTCCCCCACAGATACGCAGTATTTT
>TRBJ2-2|TRBV5-1|-|TRBD2
CASSLLSSGRATGELFF
TGCGCCAGCAGCTTATTGTCTAGCGGGAGAGCCACCGGGGAGCTGTTTTTT
>TRBJ2-3|TRBV2|-|TRBD2
CASSVDGGVDTQYF
TGTGCCAGCAGTGTAGATGGGGGGGTAGATACGCAGTATTTT
>TRBJ2-1|TRBV6-6|-|-
CASSYPPRVPEQFF
TGTGCCAGCAGTTACCCCCCGAGAGTGCCTGAGCAGTTCTTC
>TRBJ2-1|TRBV28|-|-
CASRKRLVSVEQFF
TGTGCCAGCCGCAAGCGACTAGTATCGGTTGAGCAGTTCTTC
>TRBJ2-7|TRBV7-9|-|-
CASSLATSGEQYF
TGTGCCAGTTCTCTGGCAACCTCGGGCGAGCAGTACTTC
>TRBJ2-7|TRBV5-1|-|TRBD1
CASSLGMIGDRGREQYF
TGCGCCAGCAGCTTGGGAATGATTGGGGACAGGGGACGCGAGCAGTACTTC
>TRBJ2-3|TRBV18|-|-
CASSPTLVRTDTQYF
TGTGCCAGCTCACCAACACTAGTACGCACAGATACGCAGTATTTT
>TRBJ2-6|TRBV5-1|once|-
CASRFERTSSGANVLTF
TGCGCCAGCAGATTTGAGCGTACCAGCTCTGGGGCCAACGTCCTGACTTTC
>TRBJ2-1|TRBV4-1|once|-
CASSQDASGYYNEQFF
TGCGCCAGCAGCCAAGATGCTTCAGGGTATTACAATGAGCAGTTCTTC
>TRBJ1-1|TRBV2|-|-
CASSGFTEAFF
TGTGCCAGCTCAGGGTTCACTGAAGCTTTCTTT
>TRBJ2-5|TRBV5-1|-|-
CASSAERLAVETQYF
TGCGCCAGCAGCGCCGAGCGACTGGCGGTAGAGACCCAGTACTTC
>TRBJ2-6|TRBV5-1|-|TRBD1
CASSSRTGDAPGANVLTF
TGCGCCAGCAGCTCACGGACAGGGGACGCCCCTGGGGCCAACGTCCTGACTTTC
>TRBJ1-1|TRBV5-4|-|-
CASSPLGAQKAFF
TGTGCCAGCAGCCCGCTGGGGGCCCAAAAAGCTTTCTTT
>TRBJ1-3|TRBV28|-|-
CASSSRGTGNTIYF
TGTGCCAGCAGTTCCCGGGGGACTGGAAACACCATATATTTT
>TRBJ1-5|TRBV28|-|-
CASSLGGYSNQPQHF
TGTGCCAGCAGTTTGGGGGGGTATAGCAATCAGCCCCAGCATTTT
>TRBJ2-1|TRBV29-1|-|TRBD2
CSVEGLAGGSYNEQFF
TGCAGCGTTGAAGGGCTAGCGGGAGGCTCCTACAATGAGCAGTTCTTC
>TRBJ2-1|TRBV5-1|-|TRBD2
CASSLGLADEQFF
TGCGCCAGCAGCCTGGGACTAGCGGATGAGCAGTTCTTC
>TRBJ2-1|TRBV10-2|few|TRBD2
CASTPGLAGGLKSYNEQFF
TGCGCCAGTACGCCTGGACTAGCGGGAGGACTGAAAAGCTACAATGAGCAGTTCTTC
>TRBJ2-7|TRBV7-9|-|TRBD2
CASSSVAGMLNEQYF
TGTGCCAGCAGCTCCGTAGCGGGTATGCTAAACGAGCAGTACTTC
>TRBJ1-5|TRBV5-1|-|-
CASSLSGEGRQPQHF
TGCGCCAGCAGTCTCTCAGGGGAGGGGCGGCAGCCCCAGCATTTT
>TRBJ2-5|TRBV14|-|-
CASSQDHLPQETQYF
TGTGCCAGCAGCCAAGATCATCTACCCCAAGAGACCCAGTACTTC
>TRBJ2-1|TRBV19|-|TRBD1
CASSDSLATGGHEQFF
TGTGCCAGTAGTGATTCCCTCGCGACAGGGGGACATGAGCAGTTCTTC
>TRBJ2-2|TRBV7-3|-|TRBD2
CSSSLAGEVAGELFF
TGTTCCAGCAGCCTAGCGGGAGAGGTGGCCGGGGAGCTGTTTTTT
>TRBJ2-4|TRBV4-1|-|-
CASSQDELLNIQYF
TGCGCCAGCAGCCAAGACGAACTCCTAAACATTCAGTACTTC
>TRBJ2-5|TRBV9|-|-
CASSVSGGETQYF
TGTGCCAGCAGCGTAAGTGGGGGGGAGACCCAGTACTTC
>TRBJ2-2|TRBV7-2|once|TRBD1
CASSFNRGGELFF
TGTGCCAGCAGCTTTAACAGGGGCGGGGAGCTGTTTTTT
>TRBJ1-2|TRBV19|-|TRBD1
CASSPDRFNYGYTF
TGTGCCAGTAGCCCGGACAGGTTTAACTATGGCTACACCTTC
>TRBJ2-3|TRBV10-1|-|TRBD2
CASSPHSGTSGTYTDTQYF
TGCGCCAGCAGTCCTCATTCCGGGACTAGCGGGACTTACACAGATACGCAGTATTTT
>TRBJ1-2|TRBV2|once|-
CASSEPLSYGYTF
TGTGCCAGCAGTGAGCCCCTGAGCTATGGCTACACCTTC
>TRBJ1-4|TRBV14|-|-
CASSPLGRGNEKLFF
TGTGCCAGCAGCCCCTTAGGACGGGGTAATGAAAAACTGTTTTTT